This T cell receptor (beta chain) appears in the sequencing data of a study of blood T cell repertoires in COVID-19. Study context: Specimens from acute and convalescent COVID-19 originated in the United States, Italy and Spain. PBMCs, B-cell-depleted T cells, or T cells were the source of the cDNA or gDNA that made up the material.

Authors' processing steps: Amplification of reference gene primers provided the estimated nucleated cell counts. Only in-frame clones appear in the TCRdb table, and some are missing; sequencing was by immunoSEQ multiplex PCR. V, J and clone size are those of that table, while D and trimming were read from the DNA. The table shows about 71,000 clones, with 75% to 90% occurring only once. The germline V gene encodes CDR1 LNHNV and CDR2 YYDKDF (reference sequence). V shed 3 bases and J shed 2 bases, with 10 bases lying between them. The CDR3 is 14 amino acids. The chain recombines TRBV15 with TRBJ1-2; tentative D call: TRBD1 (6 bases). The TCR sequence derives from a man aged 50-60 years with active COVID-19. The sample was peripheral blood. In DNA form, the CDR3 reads TGTGCCACCAGCAGGGACAGAGCAAACTATGGCTACACCTTC. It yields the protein CATSRDRANYGYTF.